This T cell receptor beta chain was found in a study of beta chain features in type 1 diabetes. Findings and limits, study-wide: Moderately but significantly shorter TCRB CDR3s were found in Type 1 diabetes patients in all four CD4+ subsets. The study found fewer insertions and more deletions at VDJ junctions in type 1 diabetes patients.

Only one heparinised blood draw was taken per donor, and its volume averaged about 120 mL. With 5 bases removed from V and 4 bases from J, the gap between germline ends came to 15 bases. The CDR3 has 15 residues. Germline values: CDR1 LNHDA, CDR2 SQIVND (reference sequence). Sequenced material consisted of expressed TCRB transcripts (all of the isolated RNA was reverse transcribed). The method was immunoSEQ multiplex PCR; TCRdb's version includes in-frame clones alone and lacks a portion of them. The table records 850,000 to 900,000 clones, 17% of them present only once. A few counts support this clone. Its antigen is currently unknown.

The sequencing input was naive CD4+ T cells from blood. The chain links TRBV19 to TRBJ2-1; D is perhaps TRBD1 or TRBD2 (7 bases each). The clonotype originates from a woman between 18 and 29 years old in good health. DNA of the CDR3: TGTGCCAGTAGTCCACAGCGGGGACAGTACAATGAGCAGTTCTTC. As protein: CASSPQRGQYNEQFF.